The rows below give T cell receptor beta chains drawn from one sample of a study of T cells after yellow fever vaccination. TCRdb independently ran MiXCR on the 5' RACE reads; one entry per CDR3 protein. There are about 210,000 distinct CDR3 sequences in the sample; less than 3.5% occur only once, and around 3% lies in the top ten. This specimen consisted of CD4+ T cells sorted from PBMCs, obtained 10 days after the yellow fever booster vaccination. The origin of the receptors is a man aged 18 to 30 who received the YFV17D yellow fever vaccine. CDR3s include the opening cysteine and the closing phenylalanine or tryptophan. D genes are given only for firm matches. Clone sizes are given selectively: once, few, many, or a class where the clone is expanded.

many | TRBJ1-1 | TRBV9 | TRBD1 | CASSPQPGGGTEAFF | TGTGCCAGCAGCCCTCAGCCAGGGGGAGGAACTGAAGCTTTCTTT
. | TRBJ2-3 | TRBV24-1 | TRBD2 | CATSDLTSGGSTDTQYF | TGTGCCACCAGTGATTTGACTAGCGGGGGCTCCACAGATACGCAGTATTTT
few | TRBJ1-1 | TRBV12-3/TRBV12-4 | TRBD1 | CASNKDRASLKNTEAFF | TGTGCCAGCAATAAGGACAGGGCATCTCTTAAGAACACTGAAGCTTTCTTT
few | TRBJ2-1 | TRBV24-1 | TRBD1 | CATSRLGTEEQFF | TGTGCCACCAGCCGTTTAGGGACAGAAGAGCAGTTCTTC
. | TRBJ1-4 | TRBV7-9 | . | CASSLGLTSNEKLFF | TGTGCCAGCAGCTTAGGGCTGACTTCTAATGAAAAACTGTTTTTT
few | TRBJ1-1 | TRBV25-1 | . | CASSDHPGLGTEAFF | TGTGCCAGCAGTGACCACCCAGGGTTAGGAACTGAAGCTTTCTTT
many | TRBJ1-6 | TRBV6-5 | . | CASSYSPQSNSPLHF | TGTGCCAGCAGTTACTCTCCTCAGTCTAATTCACCCCTCCACTTT
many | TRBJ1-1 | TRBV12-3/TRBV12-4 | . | CASSLRREAFF | TGTGCCAGCAGTTTACGCAGAGAAGCTTTCTTT
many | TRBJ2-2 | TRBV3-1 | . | CASKRGTGELFF | TGTGCCAGCAAACGGGGAACCGGGGAGCTGTTTTTT
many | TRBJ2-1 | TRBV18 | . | CASSGTVYNEQFF | TGTGCCAGCTCAGGGACGGTTTACAATGAGCAGTTCTTC
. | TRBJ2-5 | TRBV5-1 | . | CASRNTPRETQYF | TGCGCCAGCAGAAATACACCGAGGGAGACCCAGTACTTC
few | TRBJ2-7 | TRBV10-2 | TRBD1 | CASSRDSLYEQYF | TGCGCCAGCAGCCGGGACAGTCTCTACGAGCAGTACTTC
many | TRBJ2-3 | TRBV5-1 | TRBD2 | CASSLESTSGGADTQYF | TGCGCCAGCAGCTTGGAGTCGACTAGCGGGGGGGCGGATACGCAGTATTTT
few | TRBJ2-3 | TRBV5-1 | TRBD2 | CASSLKPLAGGRTDTQYF | TGCGCCAGCAGCCTTAAACCGCTAGCGGGGGGGCGTACAGATACGCAGTATTTT
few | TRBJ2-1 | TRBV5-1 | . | CASSLAGRIGVNEQFF | TGCGCCAGCAGCTTGGCCGGCCGAATAGGGGTGAATGAGCAGTTCTTC
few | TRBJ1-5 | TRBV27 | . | CASSPLGNSGNQPQHF | TGTGCCAGCAGTCCCCTGGGAAATAGTGGCAATCAGCCCCAGCATTTT
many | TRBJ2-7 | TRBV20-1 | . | CSARDSQGHYEQYF | TGCAGTGCTAGAGATTCCCAGGGGCACTACGAGCAGTACTTC
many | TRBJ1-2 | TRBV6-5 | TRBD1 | CASSRDRMGYGYTF | TGTGCCAGCAGCCGGGACAGGATGGGCTATGGCTACACCTTC
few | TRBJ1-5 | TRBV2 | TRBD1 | CASGDGQAYNQPQHF | TGTGCCAGCGGGGACGGACAGGCGTACAATCAGCCCCAGCATTTT